The 18 T cell receptor beta chains below come from one sample, sequenced in a study of sequential checkpoint blockade in melanoma. Profiling relied on immunoSEQ multiplex PCR, and the TCRdb table lists in-frame clones only, not all of them. The sample contains around 18,000 clones, roughly 74% of which appear only once. The treatment is: randomized to nivolumab then ipilimumab (arm A) or the reverse (arm B). Sample: CD8+ T cells sorted from blood (inferred from file names), taken from a patient given nivolumab and ipilimumab in sequence. Receptors originate from a human donor with melanoma.

This clone has a single count. The gene calls are TRBV10-3 and TRBJ1-2; D is ambiguous. The germline V gene encodes CDR1 ENHRY and CDR2 SYGVKD. CDR3 length: 14 residues. The V end was cut by 5 bases, the J end by 1 base, with 11 bases between. The chain's CDR3 is CAISSLPGNYGYTF. DNA of the CDR3: TGTGCCATCAGTAGTTTGCCGGGTAACTATGGCTACACCTTC.

The chain is built from TRBV7-8 and TRBJ2-2; unclear D gene. The CDR3 has 11 amino acids. V was clipped by 6 bases and J by 8 bases, with 7 bases between them. CDR1 and CDR2 from the germline V gene are SGHVS and FQNEAQ. DNA of the CDR3: TGTGCCAGCAGGGTCGAGGGGGAGCTGTTTTTT. Translation: CASRVEGELFF.

This clone was seen more than once but under ten times. J is TRBJ1-5 and V is TRBV6-5, with 8 nucleotides matching TRBD1. The CDR3 length is 15 residues. Trimming removed 5 bases from V and 7 bases from J; junction bases left unmatched: 10. Germline lookup yields CDR1 MNHEY and CDR2 SVGAGI. The CDR3, as DNA: TGTGCCAGCAGTCCAGGGGCAGGGGGCGACCAGCCCCAGCATTTT. It encodes CASSPGAGGDQPQHF.

This rearrangement joins TRBV9 to TRBJ2-5, with D possibly TRBD1 on 6 matching bases. The DNA end is more similar to TRBJ2-7, so the J call may be wrong. Per the germline V gene, CDR1 is SGDLS and CDR2 is YYNGEE. The CDR3 extends over 15 amino acids. The DNA of the CDR3 is TGTGCCAGCAGCGTTGGGTCAGGGGTCTCCTACGAGCAGTACTTC. Its translation: CASSVGSGVSYEQYF.

The chain uses TRBV27 and TRBJ1-6; unclear D gene. V gave up 0 bases and J gave up 10 bases, with 7 bases separating them. CDR3 length: 13 residues. Germline V lookup: CDR1 MNHEY, CDR2 SMNVEV (reference sequence). Here the CDR3 reads CASSLSLLSPLHF. CDR3 bases: TGTGCCAGCAGTTTATCCCTTCTCTCACCCCTCCACTTT.

J is TRBJ2-3 and V is TRBV9; unclear D gene. The CDR3 is 14 amino acids. Germline CDR1 and CDR2: SGDLS and YYNGEE. Trimming shortened V by 3 bases and J by 0 bases, and 8 bases separated the two germline ends. The chain's CDR3 is CASSGAPSTDTQYF. The CDR3 nucleotides are TGTGCCAGCAGCGGGGCTCCTAGCACAGATACGCAGTATTTT.

V and J are TRBV9 and TRBJ2-1; perhaps TRBD2 as D (6 bases). The CDR3 has 14 amino acids. Germline CDR1 reads SGDLS; CDR2 reads YYNGEE. With 5 bases removed from V and 8 bases from J, the gap between germline ends came to 17 bases. DNA of the CDR3: TGTGCCAGCAGACCTGCCCCTAGCGCCGATGAGCAGTTCTTC. Translating it yields CASRPAPSADEQFF.

This clone was observed a single time. V and J are TRBV6-5 and TRBJ2-1, with TRBD2 matching over 8 bases. The junction had 8 bases not matched to a gene; V was cut back by 3 bases and J by 4 bases. CDR1 is MNHEY and CDR2 is SVGAGI in the germline V gene. The CDR3 is made up of 16 amino acids. The CDR3 DNA is TGTGCCAGCAGTTATTCCCAGGGACTAGTTTACAATGAGCAGTTCTTC. Its protein product is CASSYSQGLVYNEQFF.

The chain joins TRBV7-2 to TRBJ2-1; D is uncertain. V lost 5 bases, J lost 2 bases, and 7 bases lay in between. Germline lookup yields CDR1 SGHTA and CDR2 FQGNSA. The CDR3 runs to 13 residues. CDR3 amino acids: CASSALTYNEQFF. The CDR3 DNA reads TGTGCCAGCAGCGCACTAACCTACAATGAGCAGTTCTTC.

The genes are TRBV28 and TRBJ2-7; 9 nucleotides match TRBD2. Looked up from germline, CDR1 is MDHEN and CDR2 is SYDVKM. Trimming took 10 bases from V and 7 from J; bases not matched to a gene: 11. This CDR3 has 13 amino acids. The CDR3 nucleotides are TGTGCCACTCGGGCCGAGCTAGCGGGAGAGCAGTACTTC. Translated: CATRAELAGEQYF.

The chain couples TRBV27 to TRBJ2-7; D is unresolved. Trimming shortened V by 4 bases and J by 1 base, and 8 bases separated the two germline ends. Germline CDR1 reads MNHEY; CDR2 reads SMNVEV (reference sequence). The CDR3 covers 13 residues. This CDR3 is CASSSTRSYEQYF. The DNA of the CDR3 is TGTGCCAGCAGTTCCACCAGGTCCTACGAGCAGTACTTC.

The chain recombines TRBV15 with TRBJ2-4; 10 positions match TRBD1. CDR3 length: 15 residues. J was trimmed by 8 bases and V by 1 base; bases with no gene match: 5. Germline V gene sequence: CDR1 LNHNV, CDR2 YYDKDF (reference sequence). In DNA, the CDR3 is TGTGCCACCAGCAGAGGGACAGGGGGGGATGACATTCAGTACTTC. It yields the protein CATSRGTGGDDIQYF.

The chain uses TRBV27 and TRBJ1-1, with D unclear. Germline V gene sequence: CDR1 MNHEY, CDR2 SMNVEV (reference sequence). This CDR3 region has 15 residues. Trimming pared 5 bases from V and 4 bases from J, leaving 17 bases between. In DNA, the CDR3 is TGTGCCAGCAGTCCGATACGAGGAGGGCCCACTGAAGCTTTCTTT. It is translated as CASSPIRGGPTEAFF.

This clone was recorded once. The V call is TRBV25-1, the J call TRBJ2-7; perhaps TRBD1 as D (6 bases). The length of the CDR3 is 17 residues. Germline V gives CDR1 MGHDK, CDR2 SYGVNS. Trimming took off 6 bases at V and 2 bases at J, with 23 bases between the two ends. CDR3 in amino acids: CASSPGPGVNRAYEQYF. The CDR3 coding sequence is TGTGCCAGCAGCCCGGGGCCAGGGGTTAATCGGGCCTACGAGCAGTACTTC.

This chain joins TRBV10-3 and TRBJ2-2; 10 bases line up with TRBD1. Germline V lookup: CDR1 ENHRY, CDR2 SYGVKD. Unmatched junction bases numbered 9, after V lost 7 bases and J lost 7 bases. The length of the CDR3 is 15 residues. CDR3 sequence (DNA): TGTGCCATCAACACCGGGACAGGGGAGATCGGGGAGCTGTTTTTT. Protein product: CAINTGTGEIGELFF.

This clone was counted once. The rearrangement links TRBV6-5 to TRBJ2-7; 7 bases are a match to TRBD1. The CDR3 has 13 amino acids. J lost 9 bases, V lost 2 bases, and 7 bases had no gene match. Germline V lookup: CDR1 MNHEY, CDR2 SVGAGI. The chain's CDR3 is CASSYVAAGGQYF. Written as DNA, the CDR3 is TGTGCCAGCAGTTACGTTGCGGCAGGGGGGCAGTACTTC.

Worth noting for this clone: One junction end disagrees with the germline gene, perhaps due to a read error. This chain connects TRBV7-7 to TRBJ2-2; TRBD2 matches 13 bases. The CDR3 length is 17 residues. The germline CDR1 and CDR2 sequences are SSHAT and FNYEAQ (reference sequence). The CDR3 bases are TGTGCTAGCAGCCTCGCCGGACTAGCGGGGGTGGCCGGGGAGCTGTTTTTT. Amino acids: CASSLAGLAGVAGELFF.

The rearrangement uses TRBV9 and TRBJ2-3, with 12 bases lining up with TRBD2. With 3 bases clipped from V and 3 bases from J, the junction kept 5 bases outside the gene matches. The CDR3 length is 16 residues. Germline values: CDR1 SGDLS, CDR2 YYNGEE. The CDR3 sequence: CASSELAGGFTDTQYF. The CDR3, as DNA: TGTGCCAGCAGCGAGCTAGCGGGGGGGTTTACAGATACGCAGTATTTT.